This is a list of T cell receptor beta chains from one sample in a study of OX40 agonist ivuxolimab in advanced cancers. Method: immunoSEQ multiplex PCR; TCRdb's copy keeps in-frame clones and lacks some. The sample records around 100,000 clones, about 91% being singletons. The source was CD4+ or CD8+ T cells sorted from blood, collected in a trial of the OX40 agonist ivuxolimab. All receptors come from an adult with an advanced solid tumor such as melanoma, head and neck, liver or kidney cancer. Both conserved end residues are part of each CDR3. The D gene is left open where the match is weak. Where a row states a size, it is once, few, many or the class of an expanded clone; other rows omit it.

v_gene: TRBV10-2
abundance: few
j_gene: TRBJ2-5
d_gene: TRBD1
CDR3aa: CASSGGQGTVETQYF
CDR3nt: TGCGCCAGCAGTGGAGGACAGGGGACGGTGGAGACCCAGTACTTC

v_gene: TRBV20-1
abundance: NA
j_gene: TRBJ1-2
d_gene: TRBD1
CDR3aa: CSARGQGGYTF
CDR3nt: TGCAGTGCGAGGGGACAGGGTGGCTACACCTTC

v_gene: TRBV28
abundance: NA
j_gene: TRBJ1-2
d_gene: NA
CDR3aa: CASTRQEANYGYTF
CDR3nt: TGTGCCAGCACTAGACAGGAGGCTAACTATGGCTACACCTTC

v_gene: TRBV15
abundance: NA
j_gene: TRBJ1-2
d_gene: NA
CDR3aa: CATSRDKLNYGYTF
CDR3nt: TGTGCCACCAGCAGAGATAAACTTAACTATGGCTACACCTTC

v_gene: TRBV30
abundance: once
j_gene: TRBJ2-1
d_gene: NA
CDR3aa: CAWSVGMNNEQFF
CDR3nt: TGTGCCTGGAGTGTGGGGATGAACAATGAGCAGTTCTTC

v_gene: TRBV6-4
abundance: NA
j_gene: TRBJ2-1
d_gene: TRBD2
CDR3aa: CASSDEFERESGEQFF
CDR3nt: TGTGCCAGCAGTGATGAATTCGAGCGGGAGTCCGGTGAGCAGTTCTTC

v_gene: TRBV23-1
abundance: NA
j_gene: TRBJ2-7
d_gene: TRBD2
CDR3aa: CASSQRTREQYF
CDR3nt: TGCGCCAGCAGTCAGAGGACTAGAGAGCAGTACTTC

v_gene: TRBV28
abundance: few
j_gene: TRBJ1-2
d_gene: NA
CDR3aa: CASRQTVSYGYTF
CDR3nt: TGTGCCAGCAGACAGACAGTCTCCTATGGCTACACCTTC

v_gene: TRBV4-3
abundance: NA
j_gene: TRBJ2-1
d_gene: NA
CDR3aa: CASSQDLSNEQFF
CDR3nt: TGCGCCAGCAGCCAAGATCTATCTAATGAGCAGTTCTTC

v_gene: TRBV28
abundance: NA
j_gene: TRBJ2-1
d_gene: NA
CDR3aa: CASSSGQQFF
CDR3nt: TGTGCCAGCAGTTCGGGGCAGCAGTTCTTC

v_gene: TRBV2
abundance: NA
j_gene: TRBJ2-7
d_gene: TRBD2
CDR3aa: CASSSGRHEQYF
CDR3nt: TGTGCCAGCAGCAGCGGGAGACACGAGCAGTACTTC

v_gene: TRBV4-1
abundance: NA
j_gene: TRBJ2-1
d_gene: NA
CDR3aa: CASSQTGTRVLGYNEQFF
CDR3nt: TGCGCCAGCAGCCAAACCGGGACAAGGGTCTTGGGATACAATGAGCAGTTCTTC

v_gene: TRBV29-1
abundance: NA
j_gene: TRBJ2-1
d_gene: TRBD1
CDR3aa: CSTRVGTGTYNEQFF
CDR3nt: TGCAGCACCCGAGTTGGGACAGGGACCTACAATGAGCAGTTCTTC

v_gene: TRBV28
abundance: NA
j_gene: TRBJ2-7
d_gene: TRBD1
CDR3aa: CASSSGGTGRHYEQYF
CDR3nt: TGTGCCAGCAGTTCCGGCGGGACAGGGAGACACTACGAGCAGTACTTC

v_gene: TRBV7-6
abundance: NA
j_gene: TRBJ2-1
d_gene: NA
CDR3aa: CASSLAFRGHEQFF
CDR3nt: TGTGCCAGCAGCTTAGCCTTCAGGGGTCATGAGCAGTTCTTC

v_gene: TRBV19
abundance: NA
j_gene: TRBJ2-1
d_gene: TRBD2
CDR3aa: CASSIGGLAVGNEQFF
CDR3nt: TGTGCCAGTAGTATAGGCGGACTAGCTGTTGGGAATGAGCAGTTCTTC

v_gene: TRBV18
abundance: NA
j_gene: TRBJ1-2
d_gene: NA
CDR3aa: CASSRGDTAGYGYTF
CDR3nt: TGTGCCAGCTCACGAGGGGACACGGCCGGCTATGGCTACACCTTC

v_gene: TRBV19
abundance: many
j_gene: TRBJ1-2
d_gene: TRBD1
CDR3aa: CASGATRQGLGEFF
CDR3nt: TGTGCCAGTGGGGCAACACGACAGGGTCTTGGAGAATTCTTC

v_gene: TRBV2
abundance: NA
j_gene: TRBJ2-5
d_gene: NA
CDR3aa: CASREPQETQYF
CDR3nt: TGTGCCAGCAGAGAACCGCAAGAGACCCAGTACTTC

v_gene: TRBV5-1
abundance: NA
j_gene: TRBJ2-3
d_gene: NA
CDR3aa: CASVGRDTDTQYF
CDR3nt: TGCGCCAGCGTGGGAAGAGACACAGATACGCAGTATTTT

v_gene: TRBV11-3
abundance: NA
j_gene: TRBJ2-1
d_gene: TRBD2
CDR3aa: CASSSGLAGNNEQFF
CDR3nt: TGTGCCAGCAGCTCGGGACTAGCGGGAAACAATGAGCAGTTCTTC

v_gene: TRBV5-1
abundance: once
j_gene: TRBJ2-1
d_gene: NA
CDR3aa: CASSSGTPELNEQFF
CDR3nt: TGCGCCAGCAGCTCCGGGACTCCAGAACTCAATGAGCAGTTCTTC

v_gene: TRBV11-1
abundance: NA
j_gene: TRBJ2-4
d_gene: NA
CDR3aa: CASSPGSRAKNIQYF
CDR3nt: TGTGCCAGCAGCCCTGGAAGCAGGGCCAAAAACATTCAGTACTTC

v_gene: TRBV4-3
abundance: once
j_gene: TRBJ1-5
d_gene: NA
CDR3aa: CASSQESVGQPQHF
CDR3nt: TGCGCCAGCAGCCAAGAATCGGTAGGGCAGCCCCAGCATTTT

v_gene: TRBV28
abundance: NA
j_gene: TRBJ1-1
d_gene: NA
CDR3aa: CASSLGRETEAFF
CDR3nt: TGTGCCAGCAGTTTAGGGCGGGAAACTGAAGCTTTCTTT

v_gene: TRBV7-3
abundance: NA
j_gene: TRBJ2-3
d_gene: TRBD2
CDR3aa: CASSLGLADTQYF
CDR3nt: TGTGCCAGCAGCTTAGGACTAGCAGATACGCAGTATTTT

v_gene: TRBV11-3
abundance: NA
j_gene: TRBJ1-1
d_gene: NA
CDR3aa: CASSFDTEAFF
CDR3nt: TGTGCCAGCAGCTTCGACACTGAAGCTTTCTTT

v_gene: TRBV7-2
abundance: NA
j_gene: TRBJ1-4
d_gene: NA
CDR3aa: CASSLASMRAGNEKLFF
CDR3nt: TGTGCCAGCAGCTTAGCCTCGATGAGGGCGGGTAATGAAAAACTGTTTTTT

v_gene: TRBV4-2
abundance: NA
j_gene: TRBJ1-4
d_gene: NA
CDR3aa: CASSQDAGNEKLFF
CDR3nt: TGTGCCAGCAGCCAAGATGCGGGGAATGAAAAACTGTTTTTT

v_gene: TRBV27
abundance: NA
j_gene: TRBJ2-1
d_gene: TRBD2
CDR3aa: CASRPGTRVGRNEQFF
CDR3nt: TGTGCCAGCAGACCCGGGACTAGAGTCGGTCGCAATGAGCAGTTCTTC

v_gene: TRBV9
abundance: NA
j_gene: TRBJ2-1
d_gene: NA
CDR3aa: CASRANEQFF
CDR3nt: TGTGCCAGCAGGGCCAATGAGCAGTTCTTC

v_gene: TRBV28
abundance: NA
j_gene: TRBJ2-7
d_gene: NA
CDR3aa: CASSGDTRDYEQYF
CDR3nt: TGTGCCAGCAGTGGGGACACCCGGGACTACGAGCAGTACTTC

v_gene: TRBV28
abundance: once
j_gene: TRBJ2-7
d_gene: TRBD1
CDR3aa: CASSLPQGAGYEQYF
CDR3nt: TGTGCCAGCAGTTTACCTCAGGGGGCGGGTTACGAGCAGTACTTC

v_gene: TRBV27
abundance: NA
j_gene: TRBJ1-2
d_gene: NA
CDR3aa: CASSSQSTGSDGYTF
CDR3nt: TGTGCCAGCAGTTCTCAATCGACAGGATCGGATGGCTACACCTTC

v_gene: TRBV12-5
abundance: NA
j_gene: TRBJ1-4
d_gene: TRBD1
CDR3aa: CASGKTGGFEKLFF
CDR3nt: TGTGCTAGTGGAAAGACAGGGGGCTTTGAAAAACTGTTTTTT

v_gene: TRBV6-5
abundance: once
j_gene: TRBJ2-2
d_gene: NA
CDR3aa: CASSMNTGELFF
CDR3nt: TGTGCCAGCAGCATGAACACCGGGGAGCTGTTTTTT

v_gene: TRBV6-1
abundance: NA
j_gene: TRBJ2-7
d_gene: NA
CDR3aa: CASSGRGVSSYEQYF
CDR3nt: TGTGCCAGCAGTGGTCGGGGAGTTTCCTCCTACGAGCAGTACTTC

v_gene: TRBV6-1
abundance: NA
j_gene: TRBJ2-4
d_gene: NA
CDR3aa: CASSAAGLAKNIQYF
CDR3nt: TGTGCCAGCAGTGCCGCAGGGCTGGCCAAAAACATTCAGTACTTC

v_gene: TRBV9
abundance: NA
j_gene: TRBJ2-3
d_gene: NA
CDR3aa: CASSPIASTSTDTQYF
CDR3nt: TGTGCCAGCAGCCCTATTGCTTCGACAAGCACAGATACGCAGTATTTT

v_gene: TRBV4-2
abundance: NA
j_gene: TRBJ2-4
d_gene: TRBD1
CDR3aa: CASSQDRDRLAKNIQYF
CDR3nt: TGTGCCAGCAGCCAAGACCGGGACAGGCTAGCCAAAAACATTCAGTACTTC

v_gene: TRBV6-5
abundance: few
j_gene: TRBJ1-2
d_gene: TRBD1
CDR3aa: CASSFLGQGYGYTF
CDR3nt: TGTGCCAGCAGCTTTTTGGGACAGGGCTATGGCTACACCTTC

v_gene: TRBV13
abundance: NA
j_gene: TRBJ1-3
d_gene: NA
CDR3aa: CASSRPNTGSGNTIYF
CDR3nt: TGTGCCAGCAGCCGACCGAATACAGGGAGTGGAAACACCATATATTTT

v_gene: TRBV6-5
abundance: NA
j_gene: TRBJ2-7
d_gene: NA
CDR3aa: CASSYGTGTTYEQYF
CDR3nt: TGTGCCAGCAGTTACGGTACAGGCACTACCTACGAGCAGTACTTC

v_gene: TRBV11-3
abundance: NA
j_gene: TRBJ2-7
d_gene: NA
CDR3aa: CASSLSEREQYF
CDR3nt: TGTGCCAGCAGCCTCTCGGAGCGCGAGCAGTACTTC

v_gene: TRBV7-9
abundance: NA
j_gene: TRBJ2-3
d_gene: NA
CDR3aa: CASSLSSADTQYF
CDR3nt: TGTGCCAGCAGCTTATCGTCGGCAGATACGCAGTATTTT

v_gene: TRBV15
abundance: NA
j_gene: TRBJ2-5
d_gene: NA
CDR3aa: CATSKAGETQYF
CDR3nt: TGTGCCACCAGCAAAGCGGGAGAGACCCAGTACTTC

v_gene: TRBV19
abundance: NA
j_gene: TRBJ2-4
d_gene: NA
CDR3aa: CASSATELGGKNIQYF
CDR3nt: TGTGCCAGTAGTGCCACCGAACTAGGGGGCAAAAACATTCAGTACTTC

v_gene: TRBV6-6
abundance: once
j_gene: TRBJ2-5
d_gene: TRBD2
CDR3aa: CASRHRSAGGRETQYF
CDR3nt: TGTGCCAGCAGGCACAGGTCGGCGGGAGGGAGGGAGACCCAGTACTTC

v_gene: TRBV28
abundance: NA
j_gene: TRBJ2-3
d_gene: TRBD2
CDR3aa: CASRTSGSTDTQYF
CDR3nt: TGTGCCAGCAGGACTAGCGGTAGCACAGATACGCAGTATTTT

v_gene: TRBV11-3
abundance: NA
j_gene: TRBJ2-7
d_gene: NA
CDR3aa: CASSLNTAKSYEQYF
CDR3nt: TGTGCCAGCAGCTTAAACACGGCGAAATCCTACGAGCAGTACTTC

v_gene: TRBV28
abundance: once
j_gene: TRBJ1-2
d_gene: TRBD1
CDR3aa: CASRRDSNYGYTF
CDR3nt: TGTGCCAGCCGCCGGGACAGCAACTATGGCTACACCTTC

v_gene: TRBV30
abundance: NA
j_gene: TRBJ1-2
d_gene: NA
CDR3aa: CAWSGTGTYGYTF
CDR3nt: TGTGCCTGGAGTGGAACCGGAACCTATGGCTACACCTTC

v_gene: TRBV27
abundance: once
j_gene: TRBJ2-7
d_gene: NA
CDR3aa: CASSSVRGSEQYF
CDR3nt: TGTGCCAGCAGTTCCGTTCGGGGCAGCGAGCAGTACTTC

v_gene: TRBV7-2
abundance: NA
j_gene: TRBJ2-3
d_gene: NA
CDR3aa: CASSPGPTTDTQYF
CDR3nt: TGTGCCAGCAGCCCGGGACCTACCACAGATACGCAGTATTTT